This TCR beta chain is drawn from a study of shared clonotypes between healthy human individuals. Repertoires were generated with immunoSEQ multiplex PCR, while TCRdb's copy carries only in-frame clones and drops some. The sample carries approximately 2,000,000 clones, approximately 90% recorded once. Germline CDR1 reads SGHRS; CDR2 reads YFSETQ. The CDR3 runs 14 residues. The ends were cut back, 3 bases at V and 3 bases at J, with 12 bases in the middle. The source material was naive CD4+ T cells from PBMCs. Subset: CD45RA+ positively selected. V usage is TRBV5-1 and J usage is TRBJ1-1, with D possibly matching TRBD1 (5 bases). The sequence was obtained from a man aged 18 to 29 in good health. Some clones in this sample may be carry-over from other donors' samples. CDR3 protein: CASSSSPGDTEAFF. CDR3 in DNA: TGCGCCAGCAGCTCTTCCCCGGGGGACACTGAAGCTTTCTTT. The complete variable domain, with remaining parts taken from reference TRBV5-1 and TRBJ1-1, reads KAGVTQTPRYLIKTRGQQVTLSCSPISGHRSVSWYQQTPGQGLQFLFEYFSETQRNKGNFPGRFSGRQFSNSRSEMNVSTLELGDSALYLCASSSSPGDTEAFFGQGTRLTVV.